The 5 T cell receptor beta chains reported below all come from one sample, sequenced in a study of PD-L1 blockade in urothelial cancer. Time point in this sample: pretreatment peripheral blood. Assay used: immunoSEQ multiplex PCR; TCRdb lists only in-frame clones, some missing. This table holds tens of thousands of clones, about four fifths found once. The specimen comprised PBMCs, sampled around atezolizumab (anti-PD-L1) treatment. The source of these receptors is a man in his 70s with urothelial cancer.

V is TRBV9 and J is TRBJ1-2; possibly TRBD1 for D (5 bases). Germline V gene sequence: CDR1 SGDLS, CDR2 YYNGEE. Trimming shortened V by 3 bases and J by 8 bases, and 17 bases separated the two germline ends. This CDR3 is built from 14 residues. The CDR3 coding sequence is TGTGCCAGCAGCGGGCTGACAGCTCCTGTGGGCTACACCTTC. Residues: CASSGLTAPVGYTF.

The chain uses TRBV18 and TRBJ1-2; no reliable D call. The germline V gene has CDR1 KGHSH and CDR2 LQKENI. The CDR3 runs 14 residues. V was pared by 2 bases and J by 2 bases, with 9 bases between. CDR3 nucleotides: TGTGCCAGCTCACCAGCCACAGAGAACTATGGCTACACCTTC. Its translation is CASSPATENYGYTF.

The chain combines TRBV5-1 with TRBJ2-1; 9 bases match TRBD1. Losses at the gene ends were 0 bases for V and 7 bases for J; bases not matched to a gene: 8. Germline V lookup: CDR1 SGHRS, CDR2 YFSETQ. The CDR3 runs 16 residues. CDR3 amino acids: CASSLGTGAQDNEQFF. In DNA, the CDR3 is TGCGCCAGCAGCTTGGGGACAGGGGCGCAAGATAATGAGCAGTTCTTC.

This sequence joins TRBV5-1 and TRBJ1-4; TRBD1 matches at 9 bases. Germline V gene data show CDR1 as SGHRS and CDR2 as YFSETQ. The CDR3 is 17 residues long. J lost 7 bases, V lost 0 bases, and 10 bases had no gene match. In DNA, the CDR3 is TGCGCCAGCAGCTTGGGACTTGGACAGGGGTTTGGTGAAAAACTGTTTTTT. This codes for CASSLGLGQGFGEKLFF. Full variable domain (rest looked up from reference TRBV5-1 and TRBJ1-4): KAGVTQTPRYLIKTRGQQVTLSCSPISGHRSVSWYQQTPGQGLQFLFEYFSETQRNKGNFPGRFSGRQFSNSRSEMNVSTLELGDSALYLCASSLGLGQGFGEKLFFGSGTQLSVL.

The gene calls are TRBV7-9 and TRBJ2-7; a weak D match, TRBD2 (5 bases). Trimming removed 7 bases from V and 2 bases from J, with 12 bases in between. The CDR3 covers 13 residues. Germline CDR1 is SEHNR and CDR2 is FQNEAQ (reference sequence). CDR3 sequence (DNA): TGTGCCAGCACCGGGGAAGGGCCCTACGAGCAGTACTTC. Protein product: CASTGEGPYEQYF.